This T cell receptor beta chain came from a study of T cell repertoires in cytomegalovirus infection. TCRdb used MiXCR to reprocess the reads, holding one entry per CDR3 protein. The sample has approximately 990,000 distinct CDR3 sequences; around a third are singletons. To note about this clonotype: Its antigen is unknown.

This CDR3 is built from 17 residues. V trimming: 0 bases; J trimming: 0 bases; junction bases outside the gene matches: 6. Germline CDR1 SGHKS, CDR2 YYEKEE (reference sequence). V and J are TRBV5-5 and TRBJ1-3, with TRBD1 matching over 7 bases. This specimen consisted of cultured CD8+ T cells from PBMCs, obtained from culture after CMV antigen stimulation. The clonotype comes from a human donor in good health (CMV status not recorded). Some clones in this sample may be carry-over from other donors' samples. CDR3 loop: CASSLEAAGGSGNTIYF. The DNA of the CDR3 is TGTGCCAGCAGCTTGGAGGCCGCAGGGGGCTCTGGAAACACCATATATTTT. Full variable domain (outside the CDR3, taken from reference TRBV5-5 and TRBJ1-3): DAGVTQSPTHLIKTRGQQVTLRCSPISGHKSVSWYQQVLGQGPQFIFQYYEKEERGRGNFPDRFSARQFPNYSSELNVNALLLGDSALYLCASSLEAAGGSGNTIYFGEGSWLTVV.